The entry below gives a single TCR beta chain sequence along with its context. Clones were sequenced by immunoSEQ multiplex PCR, and TCRdb holds only the in-frame ones, with some missing. The repertoire holds fewer than 300,000 clones, roughly 91% seen once, with roughly 10% in the top ten. This sample is drawn from a study of blood T cell repertoires in COVID-19. Clinical history as reported by participants underpinned cohort assignment. The germline V gene encodes CDR1 MNHEY and CDR2 SMNVEV (reference sequence). The CDR3 contains 14 residues. Trimming stripped 6 bases from V and 2 bases from J, with 12 bases between.

The receptor comes from a man between 35 and 55 years old who had recovered from COVID-19. The J gene is TRBJ2-3, the V gene TRBV27; weak D call: TRBD2 (5 bases). The sample taken for sequencing was PBMCs or T cells enriched from blood (not recorded which). CDR3 nucleotide sequence: TGTGCCAGCAGCTGGAGGTGGGACACAGATACGCAGTATTTT. The encoded protein is CASSWRWDTDTQYF.